A selection of T cell receptor beta chains follows, all from one sample in a study of response to subunit inactivated influenza vaccine. Each CDR3 protein gets one entry after TCRdb re-called the RT-PCR reads with MiXCR. The sample holds roughly 500,000 distinct CDR3 sequences, 20% to 25% seen once. The sample also formed part of further work on T cells expressing NK-cell markers.

The sequences come from CD4+ T cells sorted from PBMCs, collected 11 to 12 days after vaccination. These receptors were obtained from a man aged 50-60 years who received an inactivated influenza vaccine. Each CDR3 is given with its conserved first and last residue. Each record gives: CDR3 DNA, CDR3 protein, D gene, J gene, clone size, V gene. D genes are given only for firm matches. Clone size appears in some rows only: once, few, many, or a class for an expanded clone.

CDR3 DNA: TGTGCCAGCAGCTTAGGTTTGGGGTATCAGCCCCAGCATTTT
CDR3 protein: CASSLGLGYQPQHF
D gene: .
J gene: TRBJ1-5
clone size: many
V gene: TRBV7-2

CDR3 DNA: TGTGCCACCAGCAGAGAGGGTTGGGGTGTTGGGAAAAACATTCAGTACTTC
CDR3 protein: CATSREGWGVGKNIQYF
D gene: .
J gene: TRBJ2-4
clone size: .
V gene: TRBV15

CDR3 DNA: TGTGCCAGCACCTTGGACAACTTCAATGGGGCCCAGTACTTC
CDR3 protein: CASTLDNFNGAQYF
D gene: .
J gene: TRBJ2-5
clone size: many
V gene: TRBV6-2/TRBV6-3

CDR3 DNA: TGCAGCGGAGGGGGAAGCACCGGGGAGCTGTTTTTT
CDR3 protein: CSGGGSTGELFF
D gene: .
J gene: TRBJ2-2
clone size: few
V gene: TRBV29-1

CDR3 DNA: TGCGCCAGCAGCCAAGCCCGGTCGGGCGGTGAGCAGTACTTC
CDR3 protein: CASSQARSGGEQYF
D gene: .
J gene: TRBJ2-7
clone size: .
V gene: TRBV4-1

CDR3 DNA: TGCAGTGCTAGAGGGGGGAGATGGGAGACCGTTCCGCAGTATTTT
CDR3 protein: CSARGGRWETVPQYF
D gene: .
J gene: TRBJ2-3
clone size: few
V gene: TRBV20-1

CDR3 DNA: TGTGCCAGCAGCCCCAGCGCAGGGGGTGGGAGAAACACCATATATTTT
CDR3 protein: CASSPSAGGGRNTIYF
D gene: TRBD1
J gene: TRBJ1-3
clone size: few
V gene: TRBV3-1

CDR3 DNA: TGTGCCAGCACGGGACAGTATAATTCACCCCTCCACTTT
CDR3 protein: CASTGQYNSPLHF
D gene: TRBD1
J gene: TRBJ1-6
clone size: few
V gene: TRBV2

CDR3 DNA: TGTGCCAGCAGCTCCTGGGGGTACTCCTACGAGCAGTACTTC
CDR3 protein: CASSSWGYSYEQYF
D gene: .
J gene: TRBJ2-7
clone size: .
V gene: TRBV5-5

CDR3 DNA: TGTGCCAACTCAACCGGGACTAGCTTCGGCGAGCAGTACTTC
CDR3 protein: CANSTGTSFGEQYF
D gene: TRBD2
J gene: TRBJ2-7
clone size: many
V gene: TRBV6-4

CDR3 DNA: TGCAGCGTTCAGGGGGGCTCCTACGAGCAGTACTTC
CDR3 protein: CSVQGGSYEQYF
D gene: .
J gene: TRBJ2-7
clone size: .
V gene: TRBV29-1

CDR3 DNA: TGTGCCAGCAGCCAAGCTTCAGGGGGGACGTCCTACGAGCAGTACTTC
CDR3 protein: CASSQASGGTSYEQYF
D gene: .
J gene: TRBJ2-7
clone size: few
V gene: TRBV3-1

CDR3 DNA: TGCAGTGCTAGAGTACGGGAGGCCAATCAGTTCTTC
CDR3 protein: CSARVREANQFF
D gene: TRBD2
J gene: TRBJ2-1
clone size: many
V gene: TRBV20-1

CDR3 DNA: TGCAGTGCTCTCCGGCGGACGGGAGGCAATGAGCAGTTCTTC
CDR3 protein: CSALRRTGGNEQFF
D gene: TRBD2
J gene: TRBJ2-1
clone size: few
V gene: TRBV20-1

CDR3 DNA: TGTGCCAGCAGCCCACGCGGATTCTCCTACAATGAGCAGTTCTTC
CDR3 protein: CASSPRGFSYNEQFF
D gene: .
J gene: TRBJ2-1
clone size: few
V gene: TRBV11-2

CDR3 DNA: TGCAGTGCGAAAGGGACTGGCATCGTCGAGACCCAGTACTTC
CDR3 protein: CSAKGTGIVETQYF
D gene: .
J gene: TRBJ2-5
clone size: many
V gene: TRBV20-1

CDR3 DNA: TGTGCCAGCAGTTATAGCGGGGATCCCGGTGAGCAGTTCTTC
CDR3 protein: CASSYSGDPGEQFF
D gene: TRBD2
J gene: TRBJ2-1
clone size: .
V gene: TRBV2

CDR3 DNA: TGCAGTGCTAGAGATGGGGGGGGGCCTGGGGAGACCCAGTACTTC
CDR3 protein: CSARDGGGPGETQYF
D gene: .
J gene: TRBJ2-5
clone size: .
V gene: TRBV20-1

CDR3 DNA: TGCGCCAGCAGCCGACTATCTCTAGGGACTGAAGCTTTCTTT
CDR3 protein: CASSRLSLGTEAFF
D gene: .
J gene: TRBJ1-1
clone size: .
V gene: TRBV4-1

CDR3 DNA: TGTGCCAGCAGCCAAGATCCTAGGGCCGCCTACGAGCAGTACTTC
CDR3 protein: CASSQDPRAAYEQYF
D gene: .
J gene: TRBJ2-7
clone size: few
V gene: TRBV3-1

CDR3 DNA: TGTGCCAGCAGCCAACCAGGACTAGCGACCTCCTACGAGCAGTACTTC
CDR3 protein: CASSQPGLATSYEQYF
D gene: TRBD2
J gene: TRBJ2-7
clone size: once
V gene: TRBV3-1

CDR3 DNA: TGCGCCAGCAGCTTGACCCTCACAGGGGTAGAGACCCAGTACTTC
CDR3 protein: CASSLTLTGVETQYF
D gene: TRBD1
J gene: TRBJ2-5
clone size: .
V gene: TRBV5-1

CDR3 DNA: TGCAGTGCTAGATCCCCCTGGGGGCCTGAAGCTTTCTTT
CDR3 protein: CSARSPWGPEAFF
D gene: .
J gene: TRBJ1-1
clone size: many
V gene: TRBV20-1

CDR3 DNA: TGTGCCAGCAGTTTGGACAGGCGAACCTACGAGCAGTACTTC
CDR3 protein: CASSLDRRTYEQYF
D gene: TRBD1
J gene: TRBJ2-7
clone size: few
V gene: TRBV2

CDR3 DNA: TGTGCCAGCTCACCACTAGCGGGCCACTACGAGCAGTACTTC
CDR3 protein: CASSPLAGHYEQYF
D gene: TRBD2
J gene: TRBJ2-7
clone size: many
V gene: TRBV18

CDR3 DNA: TGTGCCAGTAGCCCACAGGGGTTGAGGTACAATGAGCAGTTCTTC
CDR3 protein: CASSPQGLRYNEQFF
D gene: TRBD1
J gene: TRBJ2-1
clone size: .
V gene: TRBV19

CDR3 DNA: TGCGCCAGCAGCTCGGGGGTAGGGCAGTTCTTC
CDR3 protein: CASSSGVGQFF
D gene: .
J gene: TRBJ2-1
clone size: .
V gene: TRBV5-1

CDR3 DNA: TGTGCCAGCAGCCACCGACAGGGGTACACCGGGGAGCTGTTTTTT
CDR3 protein: CASSHRQGYTGELFF
D gene: TRBD1
J gene: TRBJ2-2
clone size: .
V gene: TRBV3-1

CDR3 DNA: TGTGCCAGCATATCCCGACTAGGAGCCACCGGGGAGCTGTTTTTT
CDR3 protein: CASISRLGATGELFF
D gene: .
J gene: TRBJ2-2
clone size: .
V gene: TRBV3-1

CDR3 DNA: TGTGCCATCAGTGACAGGGGTCTAACCACCTACGAGCAGTACTTC
CDR3 protein: CAISDRGLTTYEQYF
D gene: .
J gene: TRBJ2-7
clone size: few
V gene: TRBV10-3

CDR3 DNA: TGTGCCAGCAGCTCGCAGGGGGGCGGGGAGCTGTTTTTT
CDR3 protein: CASSSQGGGELFF
D gene: .
J gene: TRBJ2-2
clone size: many
V gene: TRBV11-2

CDR3 DNA: TGTGCCAGCCGATGGGACCCTAGCACAGATACGCAGTATTTT
CDR3 protein: CASRWDPSTDTQYF
D gene: .
J gene: TRBJ2-3
clone size: few
V gene: TRBV19

CDR3 DNA: TGCAGCGTTGAAGATCGGACAGGGATGAAGACCCAGTACTTC
CDR3 protein: CSVEDRTGMKTQYF
D gene: TRBD1
J gene: TRBJ2-5
clone size: few
V gene: TRBV29-1

CDR3 DNA: TGCGCCAGCAGCGCGAGTGGACTTGGAAACACCATATATTTT
CDR3 protein: CASSASGLGNTIYF
D gene: .
J gene: TRBJ1-3
clone size: few
V gene: TRBV5-1

CDR3 DNA: TGCGCCAGCAGCGAGGAGGGGGGGGATACGCAGTATTTT
CDR3 protein: CASSEEGGDTQYF
D gene: .
J gene: TRBJ2-3
clone size: many
V gene: TRBV5-1

CDR3 DNA: TGTGCCAGCAGTCCCTTGGACAGGGAAGAGACCCAGTACTTC
CDR3 protein: CASSPLDREETQYF
D gene: TRBD1
J gene: TRBJ2-5
clone size: .
V gene: TRBV12-3/TRBV12-4

CDR3 DNA: TGTGCCATCGGACCGGGACAGGGAGGGGAGCTGTTTTTT
CDR3 protein: CAIGPGQGGELFF
D gene: TRBD1
J gene: TRBJ2-2
clone size: .
V gene: TRBV10-3

CDR3 DNA: TGTGCCACCAGTGAATCGACCGGGACAGGGGACAGGGAGCAGTACTTC
CDR3 protein: CATSESTGTGDREQYF
D gene: TRBD1
J gene: TRBJ2-7
clone size: .
V gene: TRBV24-1

CDR3 DNA: TGCGCCAGCAGCTTGGGTCAAGGGTTCGGGAACACTGAAGCTTTCTTT
CDR3 protein: CASSLGQGFGNTEAFF
D gene: .
J gene: TRBJ1-1
clone size: few
V gene: TRBV5-1

CDR3 DNA: TGCGCCAGCAGCTGGGGGGAAAACAATGAGCAGTTCTTC
CDR3 protein: CASSWGENNEQFF
D gene: .
J gene: TRBJ2-1
clone size: few
V gene: TRBV5-1

CDR3 DNA: TGCGCCAGCAGCCGGACTAGCGGGGTCTACGAGCAGTACTTC
CDR3 protein: CASSRTSGVYEQYF
D gene: TRBD2
J gene: TRBJ2-7
clone size: many
V gene: TRBV5-1

CDR3 DNA: TGTGCCAGCAGAAGACAGGGAGAAGCTGGGAATTCACCCCTCCACTTT
CDR3 protein: CASRRQGEAGNSPLHF
D gene: TRBD1
J gene: TRBJ1-6
clone size: few
V gene: TRBV27

CDR3 DNA: TGCGCCAGCAGGGGGGGACAGGACATGAACACCGGGGAGCTGTTTTTT
CDR3 protein: CASRGGQDMNTGELFF
D gene: TRBD1
J gene: TRBJ2-2
clone size: .
V gene: TRBV5-1

CDR3 DNA: TGCGCCAGCAGCTCCATGACAGGGATTGGGTCGGGCTACACCTTC
CDR3 protein: CASSSMTGIGSGYTF
D gene: TRBD1
J gene: TRBJ1-2
clone size: many
V gene: TRBV5-1

CDR3 DNA: TGTGCCAGCAGCCCTAGGGGATTAGAAGCCCGGCAGTACTTC
CDR3 protein: CASSPRGLEARQYF
D gene: .
J gene: TRBJ2-7
clone size: .
V gene: TRBV27

CDR3 DNA: TGTGCCAGCAGTACCGGACTAGCGGGGCCGACCGGGGAGCTGTTTTTT
CDR3 protein: CASSTGLAGPTGELFF
D gene: TRBD2
J gene: TRBJ2-2
clone size: .
V gene: TRBV6-2/TRBV6-3

CDR3 DNA: TGTGCCAGCAGCGAAACGGGGCGGGGGAACACTGAAGCTTTCTTT
CDR3 protein: CASSETGRGNTEAFF
D gene: .
J gene: TRBJ1-1
clone size: .
V gene: TRBV5-6

CDR3 DNA: TGCGCCAGCAGCGATGGACTAGGTAAGGGCGAGCAGTACTTC
CDR3 protein: CASSDGLGKGEQYF
D gene: TRBD2
J gene: TRBJ2-7
clone size: .
V gene: TRBV5-1

CDR3 DNA: TGTGCCCATATGCGGGGGGGTTATAATTCACCCCTCCACTTT
CDR3 protein: CAHMRGGYNSPLHF
D gene: .
J gene: TRBJ1-6
clone size: .
V gene: TRBV30